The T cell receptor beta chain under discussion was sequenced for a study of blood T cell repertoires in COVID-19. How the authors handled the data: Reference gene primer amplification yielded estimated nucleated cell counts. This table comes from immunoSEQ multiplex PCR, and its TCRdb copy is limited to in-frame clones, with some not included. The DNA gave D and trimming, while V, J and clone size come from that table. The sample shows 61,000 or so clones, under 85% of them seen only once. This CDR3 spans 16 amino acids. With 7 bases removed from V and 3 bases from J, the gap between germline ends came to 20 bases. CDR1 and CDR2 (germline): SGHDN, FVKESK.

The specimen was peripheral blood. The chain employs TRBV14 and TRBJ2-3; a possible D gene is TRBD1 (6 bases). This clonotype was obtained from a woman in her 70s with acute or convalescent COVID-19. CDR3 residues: CASTVRGSGLTDTQYF. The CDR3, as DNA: TGTGCCAGCACCGTAAGGGGGAGTGGTCTAACAGATACGCAGTATTTT.